The clone carrying this TCR beta chain was detected ten times or more. What it binds is unknown. The data stem from a study of regulatory T cells in long-lasting Graves disease. Study results and caveats: Among persistent patients, a larger number of public clonotypes were shared (approximately 2,900) than among newly diagnosed patients (roughly 910). Persistent disease was characterized by preferential usage of TRBV28, TRBJ1-2 and TRBJ2-5.

The CDR3 has 15 residues. Per the germline V gene, CDR1 is SGHRS and CDR2 is YFSETQ. V trimming: 3 bases; J trimming: 4 bases; junction bases outside the gene matches: 8. The authors built TCR beta libraries using iRepertoire HTBI primers and Arm-PCR of CDR3 regions. TCRdb itself ran the multiplex PCR reads through MiXCR, one entry per CDR3 protein. The sample records 250,000 or so distinct CDR3 sequences, just over 20% being singletons. The time point denotes: newly diagnosed GD, antithyroid drugs for less than 3 months. PBMC RNA was the source of the TCR library. This receptor was taken from a female donor with Graves disease. The starting material was peripheral blood mononuclear cells (PBMCs), obtained at new diagnosis, from a patient treated with antithyroid drugs. The chain is built from TRBV5-1 and TRBJ1-2; TRBD1 matches at 8 bases. This CDR3 reads CASSSGQGGSYGYTF. The CDR3 coding sequence is TGCGCCAGCAGCTCCGGACAGGGAGGTTCCTATGGCTACACCTTC. The full variable domain, rest sourced from reference TRBV5-1 and TRBJ1-2, is KAGVTQTPRYLIKTRGQQVTLSCSPISGHRSVSWYQQTPGQGLQFLFEYFSETQRNKGNFPGRFSGRQFSNSRSEMNVSTLELGDSALYLCASSSGQGGSYGYTFGSGTRLTVV.